What follows describes a single TCR beta chain. Antigen specificity is unknown. The length of the CDR3 is 11 residues. Looked up from germline, CDR1 is DFQATT and CDR2 is SNEGSKA (reference sequence). V lost 3 bases and J lost 7, with 10 bases in between. Profiled with immunoSEQ multiplex PCR; TCRdb holds only in-frame clones, not every one. This sample has 150,000 to 200,000 clones, with 80% to 95% found just once. The data stem from a study of T cell responses to AZD1222 COVID-19 vaccine. General study points: In a largely white British group with more females than males, clonal diversity was possibly underestimated.

Sequencing was performed on peripheral blood, taken on day 0 of AZD1222 vaccination. V is TRBV20-1 and J is TRBJ2-7, with D possibly TRBD2 on 5 matching bases. The receptor's source is an adult in good health. This CDR3 is CSASRRGEQYF. The CDR3 nucleotides read TGCAGTGCTAGTCGCCGCGGGGAGCAGTACTTC.